The rows below give T cell receptor beta chains drawn from one sample of a study of cytomegalovirus exposure and HLA in healthy donors. This table comes from immunoSEQ multiplex PCR, and its TCRdb copy is limited to in-frame clones, with some not included. The sample lists about 100,000 clones, around 73% occurring once. The sequencing input was PBMCs. The source is a middle-aged woman in good health and CMV-seronegative. Each CDR3 is given without its conserved first and last residue.

TRBV5-4 ASSLLPGETQY
TRBV7-2 ASSLIRRGLMNTEAF
TRBV28 ASSLRLADEQF
TRBV7-6 ASSPQGSGELF
TRBV6-5 ASSYSHRGRETQY
TRBV5-1 ASSRDSPRETQY
TRBV7-9 SSSLGIFGSGSPGELF
TRBV7-8 ASSLALGDEQF
TRBV30 ACWTGAYEQY
TRBV21-1 ASSKALWGEWGTDTQY
TRBV7-7 ASSSGYIGETQY
TRBV28 ASSIVDRIYGYT
TRBV13 ASSQGTGALAEQY
TRBV6-6 ASTLHGQGFNEQF
TRBV28 ASINRLIGGDQPQH
TRBV28 ASSFAWRDRGPDTQY
TRBV28 ASSALVRSTDTQY
TRBV19 ASLDRGSTGELF
TRBV28 ASSDRGWGGQPQH
TRBV2 ASSSRFADEQY
TRBV28 ATYALKTGNYGYT
TRBV18 ASSPRAGTEGLDRVFFYEQY
TRBV29-1 SVLQGANYGYT
TRBV10-3 AISPTGGDYEQY
TRBV28 ASSLLRAAF
TRBV19 ASSTLHRLAGEKDNEQF
TRBV19 ASSISGGSSGELF
TRBV5-1 ASSLTGGESGANVLT
TRBV18 ASSRGQTNTEAF
TRBV11-3 ASSSRGGFRNEQF
TRBV6-1 ASSVRLAFEQY
TRBV6-5 ASTEDYGETQY
TRBV15 ATSLGTSGREGRNIQY
TRBV5-8 ASSLGQTNTEAF
TRBV27 ASSLKGVRDGEGRVYEQY
TRBV18 ASSPERNSYEQY
TRBV7-2 ASSSRQGNQPQH
TRBV7-9 SSSFGRTGTGAYEQY
TRBV5-1 ASRTTGNTEAF
TRBV6-5 ASRGQTEQY
TRBV25-1 ASSERRSKPSSYEQY